Listed below are T cell receptor beta chains from one sample, sequenced in a study of shared clonotypes between healthy human individuals. TCRdb keeps only in-frame clones here, not all; method: immunoSEQ multiplex PCR. The data contain approximately 1,500,000 clones, 96% of them seen just once; the ten biggest clones take up more than 0.9%. Sample: naive CD4+ T cells sorted from blood. These receptors were obtained from a man aged 25 to 45 in good health. Each CDR3 is given without its conserved first and last residue. Fields, in order: J gene, V gene, CDR3 protein.

j_call: TRBJ2-7; v_call: TRBV30; cdr3_aa: AWSPRSIEQY
j_call: TRBJ2-7; v_call: TRBV19; cdr3_aa: ASKPRGSSYEQY
j_call: TRBJ1-2; v_call: TRBV27; cdr3_aa: ASSPRGLNYGYT
j_call: TRBJ2-7; v_call: TRBV15; cdr3_aa: ATSTWGAASHEQY
j_call: TRBJ2-1; v_call: TRBV5-1; cdr3_aa: ASSRLRTGTGNEQF
j_call: TRBJ2-3; v_call: TRBV2; cdr3_aa: ASSEGTPRLMY
j_call: TRBJ2-2; v_call: TRBV5-1; cdr3_aa: ASKDIRNTGELF
j_call: TRBJ2-1; v_call: TRBV28; cdr3_aa: ASSFGVGEQF
j_call: TRBJ2-5; v_call: TRBV28; cdr3_aa: ASSLLGGQAETQY
j_call: TRBJ2-7; v_call: TRBV10-3; cdr3_aa: AISVSRDAYEQY
j_call: TRBJ2-1; v_call: TRBV5-1; cdr3_aa: ASSLAGIYNEQF
j_call: TRBJ2-1; v_call: TRBV14; cdr3_aa: ASSQVMRVQF
j_call: TRBJ1-1; v_call: TRBV28; cdr3_aa: ASRETLTGTEAF
j_call: TRBJ2-7; v_call: TRBV5-1; cdr3_aa: ASSSGLAGVNEQY
j_call: TRBJ1-5; v_call: TRBV6-1; cdr3_aa: AISGGIEPQH
j_call: TRBJ2-7; v_call: TRBV28; cdr3_aa: ASSEVGGWEQY
j_call: TRBJ2-5; v_call: TRBV7-7; cdr3_aa: ASSLLYKETQY
j_call: TRBJ2-7; v_call: TRBV5-1; cdr3_aa: ASRRTGVREQY
j_call: TRBJ2-7; v_call: TRBV11-3; cdr3_aa: ASSLTPGTGPYEQY
j_call: TRBJ1-1; v_call: TRBV28; cdr3_aa: ASNEGMNTEAF
j_call: TRBJ2-5; v_call: TRBV18; cdr3_aa: ASSPEQETQY
j_call: TRBJ2-7; v_call: TRBV30; cdr3_aa: AWSVFGISYEQY
j_call: TRBJ2-7; v_call: TRBV19; cdr3_aa: ASSIRQDLAGVSYEQY
j_call: TRBJ2-5; v_call: TRBV5-1; cdr3_aa: ASSADRGRSGETQY
j_call: TRBJ1-1; v_call: TRBV6-5; cdr3_aa: ASSYSSLNTEAF
j_call: TRBJ2-4; v_call: TRBV4-3; cdr3_aa: ASSPGQGSTENIQY
j_call: TRBJ2-3; v_call: TRBV27; cdr3_aa: ASGYWVDNTQY
j_call: TRBJ2-1; v_call: TRBV2; cdr3_aa: ASSEVVGSYNEQF
j_call: TRBJ2-5; v_call: TRBV15; cdr3_aa: ATSRGFETQY
j_call: TRBJ1-1; v_call: TRBV10-3; cdr3_aa: AISGGTVSWPEAF
j_call: TRBJ2-5; v_call: TRBV19; cdr3_aa: ASSTYRGAAETQY
j_call: TRBJ1-2; v_call: TRBV9; cdr3_aa: ASSPSTGGEYGYT
j_call: TRBJ2-1; v_call: TRBV9; cdr3_aa: ASSVAGDPLYNEQF
j_call: TRBJ2-2; v_call: TRBV7-9; cdr3_aa: ASSLVSGRTGELF
j_call: TRBJ1-2; v_call: TRBV6-1; cdr3_aa: ASSEGTGQGVYGYT
j_call: TRBJ2-7; v_call: TRBV6-4; cdr3_aa: ASSGNRARSYEQY
j_call: TRBJ2-3; v_call: TRBV6-5; cdr3_aa: ATHSGLTDTQY
j_call: TRBJ2-5; v_call: TRBV4-3; cdr3_aa: ASSQVGSASGSFRETQY
j_call: TRBJ1-5; v_call: TRBV15; cdr3_aa: ATSRTRDGSNQPQH
j_call: TRBJ2-1; v_call: TRBV5-1; cdr3_aa: ASSLFLFGHQQF
j_call: TRBJ1-5; v_call: TRBV7-9; cdr3_aa: ASSQNRDGNQPQH
j_call: TRBJ1-4; v_call: TRBV5-1; cdr3_aa: ASSLAGRVGNEKLF
j_call: TRBJ2-1; v_call: TRBV5-4; cdr3_aa: AGSGRGRNEQF
j_call: TRBJ2-2; v_call: TRBV5-8; cdr3_aa: ASSSGTLPGELF
j_call: TRBJ2-3; v_call: TRBV4-3; cdr3_aa: ASSQSPGLIITDTQY